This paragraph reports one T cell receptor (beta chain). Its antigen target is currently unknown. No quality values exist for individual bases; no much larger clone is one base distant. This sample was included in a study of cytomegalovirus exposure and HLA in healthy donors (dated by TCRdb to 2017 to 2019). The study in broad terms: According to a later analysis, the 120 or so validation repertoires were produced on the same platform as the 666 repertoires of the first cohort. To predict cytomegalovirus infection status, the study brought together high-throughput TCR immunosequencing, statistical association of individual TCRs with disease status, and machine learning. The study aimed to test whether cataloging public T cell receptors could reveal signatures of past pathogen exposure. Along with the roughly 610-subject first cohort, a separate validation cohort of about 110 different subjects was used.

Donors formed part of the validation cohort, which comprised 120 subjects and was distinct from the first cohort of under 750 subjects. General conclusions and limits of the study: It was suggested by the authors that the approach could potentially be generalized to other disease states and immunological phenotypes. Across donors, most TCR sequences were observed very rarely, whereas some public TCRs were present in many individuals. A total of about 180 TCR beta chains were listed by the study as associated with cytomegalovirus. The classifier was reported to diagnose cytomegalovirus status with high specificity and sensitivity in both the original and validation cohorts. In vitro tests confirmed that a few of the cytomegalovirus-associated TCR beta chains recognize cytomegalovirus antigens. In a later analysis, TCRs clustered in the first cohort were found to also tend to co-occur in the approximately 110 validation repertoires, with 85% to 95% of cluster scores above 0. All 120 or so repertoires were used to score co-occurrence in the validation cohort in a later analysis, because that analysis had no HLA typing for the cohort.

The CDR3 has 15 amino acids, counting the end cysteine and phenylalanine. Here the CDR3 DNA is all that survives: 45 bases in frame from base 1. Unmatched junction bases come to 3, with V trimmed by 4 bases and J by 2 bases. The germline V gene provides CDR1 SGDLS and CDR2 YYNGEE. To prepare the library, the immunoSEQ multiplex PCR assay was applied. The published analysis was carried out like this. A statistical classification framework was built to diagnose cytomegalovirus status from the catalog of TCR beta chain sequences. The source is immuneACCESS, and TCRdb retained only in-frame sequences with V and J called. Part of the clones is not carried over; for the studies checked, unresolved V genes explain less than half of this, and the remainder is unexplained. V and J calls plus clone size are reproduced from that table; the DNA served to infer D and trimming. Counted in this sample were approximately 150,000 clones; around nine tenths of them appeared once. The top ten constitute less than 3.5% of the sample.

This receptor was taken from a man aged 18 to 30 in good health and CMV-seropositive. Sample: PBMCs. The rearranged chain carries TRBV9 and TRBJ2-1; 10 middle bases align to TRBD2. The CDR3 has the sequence CASSLTSGAYNEQFF. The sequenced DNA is TGTGCCAGCAGCTTAACTAGCGGGGCCTACAATGAGCAGTTCTTC.